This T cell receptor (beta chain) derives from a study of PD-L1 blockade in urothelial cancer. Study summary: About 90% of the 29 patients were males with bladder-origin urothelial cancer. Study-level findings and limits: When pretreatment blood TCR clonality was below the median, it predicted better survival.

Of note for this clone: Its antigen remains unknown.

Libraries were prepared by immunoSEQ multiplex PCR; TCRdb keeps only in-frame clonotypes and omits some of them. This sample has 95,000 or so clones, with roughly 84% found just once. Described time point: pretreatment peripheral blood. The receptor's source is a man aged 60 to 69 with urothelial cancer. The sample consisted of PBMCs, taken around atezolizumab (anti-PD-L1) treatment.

The CDR3 DNA reads TGTGCCAGCAGTTGGTCGGGACTCTTCACAGATACGCAGTATTTT. This encodes CASSWSGLFTDTQYF. The chain combines TRBV27 with TRBJ2-3; D is perhaps TRBD2 (6 bases). Trimming removed 4 bases from V and 2 bases from J, with 13 bases in between. Germline lookup yields CDR1 MNHEY and CDR2 SMNVEV (reference sequence). This CDR3 spans 15 amino acids.